The clone carrying this T cell receptor beta chain has just a few counts. The sample is drawn from a study of blood T cell repertoires in COVID-19. Authors' analysis steps: For nucleated cells, counts were estimated from reference gene primer amplification. Sequencing used immunoSEQ multiplex PCR; TCRdb keeps in-frame clones, though not all of them. D and trimming were read from the DNA, whereas the V and J calls and clone size are those reported in that table. The sample consists of tens of thousands of clones, over 75% of them appearing once. The CDR3 length is 15 residues. Looked up from germline, CDR1 is SGHKS and CDR2 is YYEKEE (reference sequence). J lost 1 base, V lost 4 bases, and 6 bases had no gene match.

This chain uses TRBV5-5 with TRBJ1-1, with 8 bases aligning to TRBD1. Sequencing used peripheral blood. The receptor was derived from a man in his sixties or seventies with active COVID-19. The CDR3 nucleotides read TGTGCCAGCAGCCCCCGGACAGGGAGGAACACTGAAGCTTTCTTT. Residues: CASSPRTGRNTEAFF.